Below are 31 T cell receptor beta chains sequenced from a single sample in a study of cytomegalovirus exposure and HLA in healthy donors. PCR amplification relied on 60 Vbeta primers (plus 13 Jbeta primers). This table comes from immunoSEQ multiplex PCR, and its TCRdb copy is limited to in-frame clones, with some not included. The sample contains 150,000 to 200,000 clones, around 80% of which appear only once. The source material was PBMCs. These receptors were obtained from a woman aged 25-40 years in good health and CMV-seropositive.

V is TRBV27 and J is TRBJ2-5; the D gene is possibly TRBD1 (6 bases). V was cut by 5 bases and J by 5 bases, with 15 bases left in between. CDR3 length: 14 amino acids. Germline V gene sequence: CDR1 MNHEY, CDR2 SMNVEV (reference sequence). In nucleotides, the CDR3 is TGTGCCAGCAGTCCCCAAACAGGGTCGGAGACCCAGTACTTC. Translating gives CASSPQTGSETQYF.

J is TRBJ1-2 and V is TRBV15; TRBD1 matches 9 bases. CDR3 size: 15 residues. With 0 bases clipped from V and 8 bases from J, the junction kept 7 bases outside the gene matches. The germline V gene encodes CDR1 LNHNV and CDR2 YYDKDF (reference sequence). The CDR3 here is CATSREGQGSGGYTF. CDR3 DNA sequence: TGTGCCACCAGCAGAGAAGGACAGGGGTCTGGCGGCTACACCTTC.

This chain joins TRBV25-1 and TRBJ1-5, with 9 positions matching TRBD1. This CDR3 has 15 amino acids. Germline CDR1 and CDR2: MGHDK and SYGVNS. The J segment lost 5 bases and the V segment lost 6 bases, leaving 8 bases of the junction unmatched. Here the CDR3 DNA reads TGTGCCAGCAGCGGACTGGGACAGGGATATCAGCCCCAGCATTTT. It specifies CASSGLGQGYQPQHF.

The CDR3 coding sequence is TGTGCCAACGAGGGACAGGTGAACACTGAAGCTTTCTTT. Its protein is CANEGQVNTEAFF. The chain has TRBV2 and TRBJ1-1; 8 nucleotides agree with TRBD1. The CDR3 spans 13 residues. V lost 10 bases and J lost 0; bases outside the gene matches: 4. The germline V gene has CDR1 SNHLY and CDR2 FYNNEI.

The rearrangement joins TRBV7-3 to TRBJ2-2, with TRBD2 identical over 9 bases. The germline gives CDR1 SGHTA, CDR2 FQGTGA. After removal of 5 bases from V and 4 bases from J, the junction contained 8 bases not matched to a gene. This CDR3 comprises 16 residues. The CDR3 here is CASSPQGLAGTGELFF. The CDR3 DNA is TGTGCCAGCAGCCCCCAGGGACTAGCAGGCACCGGGGAGCTGTTTTTT.

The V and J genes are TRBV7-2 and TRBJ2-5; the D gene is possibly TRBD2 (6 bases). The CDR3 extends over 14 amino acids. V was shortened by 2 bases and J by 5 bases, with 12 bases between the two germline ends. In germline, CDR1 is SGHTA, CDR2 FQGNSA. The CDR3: CASSLTGVVETQYF. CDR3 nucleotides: TGTGCCAGCAGCTTAACGGGAGTGGTGGAGACCCAGTACTTC.

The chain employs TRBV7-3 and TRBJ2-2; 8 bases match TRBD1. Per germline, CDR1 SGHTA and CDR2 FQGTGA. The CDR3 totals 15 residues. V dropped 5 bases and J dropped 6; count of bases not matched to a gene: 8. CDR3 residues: CASSPSRDRSGELFF. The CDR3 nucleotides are TGTGCCAGCAGCCCGTCCCGGGACAGGTCCGGGGAGCTGTTTTTT.

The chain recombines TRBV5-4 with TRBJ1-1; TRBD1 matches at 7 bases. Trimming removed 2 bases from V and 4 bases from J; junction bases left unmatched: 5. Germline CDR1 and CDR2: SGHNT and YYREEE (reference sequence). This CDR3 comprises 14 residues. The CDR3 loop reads CASSFSQGGTEAFF. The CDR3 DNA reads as TGTGCCAGCAGCTTTTCGCAGGGGGGCACTGAAGCTTTCTTT. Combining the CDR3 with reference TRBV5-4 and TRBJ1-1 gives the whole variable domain ETGVTQSPTHLIKTRGQQVTLRCSSQSGHNTVSWYQQALGQGPQFIFQYYREEENGRGNFPPRFSGLQFPNYSSELNVNALELDDSALYLCASSFSQGGTEAFFGQGTRLTVV.

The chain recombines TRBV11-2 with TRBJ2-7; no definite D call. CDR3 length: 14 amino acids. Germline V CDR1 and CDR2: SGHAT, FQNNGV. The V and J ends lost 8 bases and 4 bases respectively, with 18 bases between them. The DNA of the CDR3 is TGTGCCAGCTCCCCGATTCGAGTCCTTTACGAGCAGTACTTC. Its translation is CASSPIRVLYEQYF.

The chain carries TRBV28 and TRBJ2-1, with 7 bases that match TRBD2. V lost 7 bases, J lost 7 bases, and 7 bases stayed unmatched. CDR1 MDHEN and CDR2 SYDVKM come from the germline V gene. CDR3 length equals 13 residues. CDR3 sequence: CASTWGGVNEQFF. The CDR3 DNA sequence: TGTGCCAGCACGTGGGGAGGGGTTAATGAGCAGTTCTTC. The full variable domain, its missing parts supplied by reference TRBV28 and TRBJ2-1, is DVKVTQSSRYLVKRTGEKVFLECVQDMDHENMFWYRQDPGLGLRLIYFSYDVKMKEKGDIPEGYSVSREKKERFSLILESASTNQTSMYLCASTWGGVNEQFFGPGTRLTVL.

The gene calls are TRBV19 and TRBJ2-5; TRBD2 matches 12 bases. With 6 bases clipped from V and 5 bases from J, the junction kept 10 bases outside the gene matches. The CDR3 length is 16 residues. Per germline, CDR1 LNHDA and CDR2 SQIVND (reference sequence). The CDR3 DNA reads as TGTGCCAGTAGCAAAAGACTAGCGGGAGTCTGGGAGACCCAGTACTTC. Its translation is CASSKRLAGVWETQYF.

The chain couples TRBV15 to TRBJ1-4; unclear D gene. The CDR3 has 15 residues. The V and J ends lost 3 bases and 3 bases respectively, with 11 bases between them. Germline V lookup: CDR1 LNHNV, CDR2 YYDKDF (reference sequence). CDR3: CATSSLEASNEKLFF. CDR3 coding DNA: TGTGCCACCAGCAGTTTGGAGGCTTCTAATGAAAAACTGTTTTTT.

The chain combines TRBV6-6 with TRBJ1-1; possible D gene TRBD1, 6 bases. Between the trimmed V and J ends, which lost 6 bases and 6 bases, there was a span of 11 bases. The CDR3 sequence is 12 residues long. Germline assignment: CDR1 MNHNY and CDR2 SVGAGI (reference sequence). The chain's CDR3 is CASRKGDPEAFF. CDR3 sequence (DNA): TGTGCCAGCAGAAAGGGGGACCCTGAAGCTTTCTTT.

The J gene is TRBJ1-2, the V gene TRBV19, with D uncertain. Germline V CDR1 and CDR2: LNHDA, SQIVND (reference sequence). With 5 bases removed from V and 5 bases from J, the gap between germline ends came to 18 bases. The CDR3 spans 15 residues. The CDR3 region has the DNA TGTGCCAGTAGTGGAGACATCACGGGGAGTTATGGCTACACCTTC. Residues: CASSGDITGSYGYTF. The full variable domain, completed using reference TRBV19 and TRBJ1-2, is DGGITQSPKYLFRKEGQNVTLSCEQNLNHDAMYWYRQDPGQGLRLIYYSQIVNDFQKGDIAEGYSVSREKKESFPLTVTSAQKNPTAFYLCASSGDITGSYGYTFGSGTRLTVV.

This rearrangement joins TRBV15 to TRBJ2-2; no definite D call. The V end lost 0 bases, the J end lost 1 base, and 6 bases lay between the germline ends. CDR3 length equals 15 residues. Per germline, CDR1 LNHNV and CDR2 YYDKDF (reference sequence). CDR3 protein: CATSREGLNTGELFF. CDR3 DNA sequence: TGTGCCACCAGCAGAGAGGGCTTGAACACCGGGGAGCTGTTTTTT.

Written as DNA, the CDR3 is TGTGCCAGCAGCAATAGCAGGGACACCGGGGAGCTGTTTTTT. This encodes CASSNSRDTGELFF. The chain recombines TRBV11-3 with TRBJ2-2; D perhaps matches TRBD1 (5 bases). CDR1 SGHNT and CDR2 YENEEA come from the germline V gene. V was cut by 5 bases and J by 3 bases, with 10 bases left in between. The CDR3 runs 14 residues. Drawing the rest from reference TRBV11-3 and TRBJ2-2, the complete variable domain is EAGVVQSPRYKIIEKKQPVAFWCNPISGHNTLYWYLQNLGQGPELLIRYENEEAVDDSQLPKDRFSAERLKGVDSTLKIQPAELGDSAVYLCASSNSRDTGELFFGEGSRLTVL.

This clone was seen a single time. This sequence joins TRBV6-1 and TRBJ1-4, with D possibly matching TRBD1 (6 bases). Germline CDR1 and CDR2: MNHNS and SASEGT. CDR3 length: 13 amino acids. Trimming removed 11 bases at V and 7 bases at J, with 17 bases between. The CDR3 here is CAGKGGVGEKLFF. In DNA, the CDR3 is TGTGCCGGGAAAGGGGGAGTTGGTGAAAAACTGTTTTTT.

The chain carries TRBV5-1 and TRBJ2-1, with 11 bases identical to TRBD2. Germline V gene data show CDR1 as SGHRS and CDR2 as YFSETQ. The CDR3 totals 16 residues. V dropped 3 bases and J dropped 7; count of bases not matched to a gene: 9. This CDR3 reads CASSYSLAGDRNEQFF. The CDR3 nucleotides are TGCGCCAGCAGCTATTCACTAGCGGGAGATAGAAATGAGCAGTTCTTC.

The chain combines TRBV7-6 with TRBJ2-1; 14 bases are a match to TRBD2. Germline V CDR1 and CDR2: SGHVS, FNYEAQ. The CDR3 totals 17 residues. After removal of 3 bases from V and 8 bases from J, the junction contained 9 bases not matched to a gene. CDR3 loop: CASSFTSGTSGSHEQFF. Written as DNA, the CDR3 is TGTGCCAGCAGCTTCACCTCCGGGACTAGCGGGAGTCATGAGCAGTTCTTC.

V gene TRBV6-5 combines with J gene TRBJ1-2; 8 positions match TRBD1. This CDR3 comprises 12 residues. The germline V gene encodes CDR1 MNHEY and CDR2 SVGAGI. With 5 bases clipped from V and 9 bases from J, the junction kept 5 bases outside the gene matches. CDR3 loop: CASSLGQGRYTF. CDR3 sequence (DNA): TGTGCCAGCAGTCTCGGACAGGGTCGCTACACCTTC.

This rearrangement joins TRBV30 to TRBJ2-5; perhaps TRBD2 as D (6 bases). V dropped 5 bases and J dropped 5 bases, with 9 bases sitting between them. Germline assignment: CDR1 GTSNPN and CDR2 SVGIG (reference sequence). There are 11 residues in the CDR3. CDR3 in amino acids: CAWGDWETQYF. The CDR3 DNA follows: TGTGCCTGGGGGGACTGGGAGACCCAGTACTTC.

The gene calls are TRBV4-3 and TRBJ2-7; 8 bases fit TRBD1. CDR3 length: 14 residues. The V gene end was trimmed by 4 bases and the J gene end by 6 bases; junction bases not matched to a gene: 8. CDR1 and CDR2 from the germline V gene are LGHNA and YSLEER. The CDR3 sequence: CASSRDRGQGEQYF. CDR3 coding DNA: TGCGCCAGCAGCCGAGACAGGGGTCAGGGCGAGCAGTACTTC.

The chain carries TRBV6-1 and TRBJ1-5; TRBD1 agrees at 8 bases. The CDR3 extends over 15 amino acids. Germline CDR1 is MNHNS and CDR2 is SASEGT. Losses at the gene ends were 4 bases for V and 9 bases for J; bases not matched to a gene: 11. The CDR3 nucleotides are TGTGCCAGCAGTGTGACGACAGGGGAGCCGGGGCCCCAGCATTTT. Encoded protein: CASSVTTGEPGPQHF.

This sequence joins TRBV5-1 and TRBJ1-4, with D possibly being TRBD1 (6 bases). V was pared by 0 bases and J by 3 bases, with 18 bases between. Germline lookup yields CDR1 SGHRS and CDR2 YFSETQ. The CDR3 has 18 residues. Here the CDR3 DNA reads TGCGCCAGCAGCTTGGTAGGGCAGGGGCTTATCGCTAATGAAAAACTGTTTTTT. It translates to CASSLVGQGLIANEKLFF.

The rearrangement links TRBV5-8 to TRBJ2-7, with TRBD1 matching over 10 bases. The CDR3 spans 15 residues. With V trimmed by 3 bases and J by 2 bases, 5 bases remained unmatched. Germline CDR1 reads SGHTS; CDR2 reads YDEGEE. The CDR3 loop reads CASSSGTGVPYEQYF. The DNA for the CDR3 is TGTGCCAGCAGCTCAGGGACAGGGGTTCCCTACGAGCAGTACTTC.

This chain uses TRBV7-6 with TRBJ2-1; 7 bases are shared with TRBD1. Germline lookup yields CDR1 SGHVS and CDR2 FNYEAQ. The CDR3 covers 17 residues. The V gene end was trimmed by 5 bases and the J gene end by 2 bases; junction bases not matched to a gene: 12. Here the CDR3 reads CASSPEQTGLTYNEQFF. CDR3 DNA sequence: TGTGCCAGCAGCCCAGAACAGACAGGGTTAACCTACAATGAGCAGTTCTTC.

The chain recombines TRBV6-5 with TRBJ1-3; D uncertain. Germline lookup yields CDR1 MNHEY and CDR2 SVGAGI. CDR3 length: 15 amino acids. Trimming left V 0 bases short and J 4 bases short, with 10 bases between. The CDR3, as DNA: TGTGCCAGCAGTTACTCCGCGGTCACAGGAAACACCATATATTTT. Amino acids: CASSYSAVTGNTIYF.

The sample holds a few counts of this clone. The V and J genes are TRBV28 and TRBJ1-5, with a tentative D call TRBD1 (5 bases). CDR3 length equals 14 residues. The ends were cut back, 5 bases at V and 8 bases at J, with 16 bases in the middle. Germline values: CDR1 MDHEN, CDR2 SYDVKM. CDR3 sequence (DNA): TGTGCCAGCAGTCAGGGCCCGAGTGGTGAGCCCCAGCATTTT. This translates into CASSQGPSGEPQHF.

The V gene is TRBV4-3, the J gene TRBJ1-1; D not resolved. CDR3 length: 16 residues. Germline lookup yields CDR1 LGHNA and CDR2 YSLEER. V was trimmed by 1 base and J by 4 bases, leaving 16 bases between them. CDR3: CASSQVGNPPGTEAFF. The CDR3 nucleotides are TGCGCCAGCAGCCAAGTAGGCAATCCCCCGGGCACTGAAGCTTTCTTT.

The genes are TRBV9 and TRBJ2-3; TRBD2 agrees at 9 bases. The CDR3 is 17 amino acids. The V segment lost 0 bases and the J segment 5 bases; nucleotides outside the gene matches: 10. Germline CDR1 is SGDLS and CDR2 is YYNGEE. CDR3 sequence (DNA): TGTGCCAGCAGCGTAGGTCTAGCGGGACCCGATGGAGATACGCAGTATTTT. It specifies CASSVGLAGPDGDTQYF.

The CDR3 bases are TGCAGCGTTGAGATGGGGGGGAGGTCCTACAATGAGCAGTTCTTC. This encodes CSVEMGGRSYNEQFF. The chain is built from TRBV29-1 and TRBJ2-1, with 7 bases fitting TRBD2. J was trimmed by 1 base and V by 3 bases; bases with no gene match: 6. This CDR3 has 15 residues. Germline lookup yields CDR1 SQVTM and CDR2 ANQGSEA.